This TCR beta chain came from a study of T cells in localized non-small cell lung cancer. General study points: Measurement of T cell clonality placed uninvolved adjacent lung highest, above the level in tumor.

Produced via immunoSEQ multiplex PCR; TCRdb's table is partial and in-frame only. Seen here are 5,500 to 7,000 clones, 40% to 45% observed once, and the top ten hold roughly a tenth. J was trimmed by 6 bases and V by 1 base; bases with no gene match: 2. CDR3 length: 16 residues. Per the germline V gene, CDR1 is MNHNS and CDR2 is SASEGT. By its share, this clone is medium-sized (0.01 to 0.1%). Its antigen is unidentified. This chain joins TRBV6-1 and TRBJ1-6; 11 positions agree with TRBD1. Source: lung tumor tissue, taken before any cancer treatment. The clonotype comes from a woman between 35 and 75 years old with stage II squamous cell lung carcinoma. The CDR3 loop reads CASSEGDRGFNSPLHF. The CDR3 nucleotides are TGTGCCAGCAGTGAAGGGGACAGGGGGTTTAATTCACCCCTCCACTTT.